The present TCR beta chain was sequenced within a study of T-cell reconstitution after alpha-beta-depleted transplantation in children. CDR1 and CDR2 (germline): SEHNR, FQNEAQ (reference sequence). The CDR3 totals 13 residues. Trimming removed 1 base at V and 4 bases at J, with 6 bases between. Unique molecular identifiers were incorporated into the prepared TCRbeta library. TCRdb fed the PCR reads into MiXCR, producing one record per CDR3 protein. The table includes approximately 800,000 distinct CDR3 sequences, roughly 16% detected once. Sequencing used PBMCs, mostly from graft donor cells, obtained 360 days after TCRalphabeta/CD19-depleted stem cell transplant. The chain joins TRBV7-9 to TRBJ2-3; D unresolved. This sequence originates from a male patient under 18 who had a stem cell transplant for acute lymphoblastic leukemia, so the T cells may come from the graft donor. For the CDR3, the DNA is TGTGCCAGCAGCTTAGTTTCGGCAGATACGCAGTATTTT. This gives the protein CASSLVSADTQYF.